Listed here are 29 T cell receptor beta chains from one sample, sequenced in a study of beta chain features in type 1 diabetes. Isolated RNA was reverse transcribed in full, so expressed TCRB transcripts were sequenced. TCRdb's table, derived via immunoSEQ multiplex PCR, lists solely in-frame clones and lacks some. The sample gives 630,000 or so clones, 11% to 15% of which show up once; 0.03% to 0.04% is in the top ten. These TCRs are of unknown antigen specificity. Study-wide findings and caveats: Shorter TCRB CDR3s, moderately but significantly so, were found in Type 1 diabetes patients in all four CD4+ subsets.

Sequenced sample: naive CD4+ T cells from blood. All receptors come from a man aged 18-30 years with type 1 diabetes.

The chain carries TRBV5-1 and TRBJ2-7; D is perhaps TRBD1 (5 bases). CDR1 is SGHRS, CDR2 YFSETQ, per germline. The CDR3 is 18 residues long. Trimming removed 0 bases at V and 2 bases at J, with 21 bases between. CDR3 protein: CASSLGLGGAGKPYEQYF. The CDR3 DNA reads TGCGCCAGCAGCTTGGGGCTCGGTGGGGCTGGCAAACCCTACGAGCAGTACTTC.

This clone was seen a few times. V is TRBV5-1 and J is TRBJ2-2, with TRBD1 identical over 7 bases. Germline V CDR1 and CDR2: SGHRS, YFSETQ. Trimming removed 4 bases from V and 3 bases from J; junction bases left unmatched: 6. There are 15 residues in the CDR3. CDR3 loop: CASSLGTDHTGELFF. The CDR3 nucleotides read TGCGCCAGCAGCCTCGGGACAGATCACACCGGGGAGCTGTTTTTT. Drawing the rest from reference TRBV5-1 and TRBJ2-2, the complete variable domain is KAGVTQTPRYLIKTRGQQVTLSCSPISGHRSVSWYQQTPGQGLQFLFEYFSETQRNKGNFPGRFSGRQFSNSRSEMNVSTLELGDSALYLCASSLGTDHTGELFFGEGSRLTVL.

The V call is TRBV27, the J call TRBJ1-2, with D possibly matching TRBD1 (5 bases). The germline V gene has CDR1 MNHEY and CDR2 SMNVEV (reference sequence). The length of the CDR3 is 14 residues. V shed 6 bases and J shed 8 bases, with 19 bases lying between them. The DNA for the CDR3 is TGTGCCAGCAGCTCCCCGGGCGGGGGTTCCGGCTACACCTTC. This sequence encodes CASSSPGGGSGYTF.

A note on this clone: Likely a read error: the CDR3 ends without its conserved phenylalanine or tryptophan. The limits of the CDR3 on the DNA are not certain, so only TCRdb's listed CDR3 is given. The gene calls are TRBV6-1 and TRBJ2-7; the table's D call TRBD2 went unverified against the DNA. Germline CDR1 reads MNHNS; CDR2 reads SASEGT. The CDR3 numbers 14 amino acids, ends counted. CDR3 in amino acids: CASSELEVTSGIFI.

The chain is built from TRBV7-2 and TRBJ2-1, with a weak D call TRBD2 (5 bases). V lost 3 bases and J lost 10, with 16 bases in between. CDR1 is SGHTA and CDR2 is FQGNSA in the germline V gene. This CDR3 is built from 14 residues. CDR3 DNA sequence: TGTGCCAGCAGCTTTCCTCGACTACTGGGAGAGCAGTTCTTC. Translating gives CASSFPRLLGEQFF.

A few counts support this clone. The V gene is TRBV28, the J gene TRBJ2-6, with 7 bases fitting TRBD1. V lost 11 bases to trimming and J lost 0 bases; unmatched junction nucleotides: 7. Germline lookup yields CDR1 MDHEN and CDR2 SYDVKM. This CDR3 region has 15 residues. The DNA of the CDR3 is TGTGCCGTTACAGGGGCCCCCTCTGGGGCCAACGTCCTGACTTTC. As protein: CAVTGAPSGANVLTF.

This clone has more than one count but fewer than ten. The chain carries TRBV9 and TRBJ1-1, with 10 positions matching TRBD1. This CDR3 has 15 residues. From germline, CDR1 is SGDLS and CDR2 YYNGEE. The V and J ends lost 2 bases and 3 bases, in that order; junction bases with no gene match: 4. The CDR3 region is CASSVRTGGDTEAFF. CDR3 coding DNA: TGTGCCAGCAGCGTTAGGACAGGGGGAGACACTGAAGCTTTCTTT.

The sample holds a few counts of this clone. The rearrangement links TRBV18 to TRBJ2-4; D perhaps matches TRBD2 (6 bases). Germline values: CDR1 KGHSH, CDR2 LQKENI. CDR3 size: 14 residues. V lost 3 bases and J 8 bases, leaving 14 bases between the germline ends. The chain's CDR3 is CASSPSGTGDIQYF. In DNA form, the CDR3 reads TGTGCCAGCTCACCCTCTGGGACGGGAGACATTCAGTACTTC.

V usage is TRBV29-1 and J usage is TRBJ2-7; 10 nucleotides agree with TRBD2. Germline trimming cut 5 bases from V and 4 bases from J; bases unmatched to any gene: 14. This CDR3 is 16 amino acids long. CDR1 is SQVTM, CDR2 ANQGSEA, per germline. The CDR3 reads CSVSGPQLAGRYEQYF. The CDR3 DNA is TGCAGCGTTTCGGGCCCCCAACTAGCGGGGAGGTACGAGCAGTACTTC.

The V gene is TRBV18, the J gene TRBJ2-1; no definite D call. The length of the CDR3 is 16 residues. Per germline, CDR1 KGHSH and CDR2 LQKENI. V was shortened by 3 bases and J by 12 bases, with 24 bases between the two germline ends. The CDR3 bases are TGTGCCAGCTCACCCTCCTCCCCTCTTTACGCAGTCGGGCAGTTCTTC. Protein sequence: CASSPSSPLYAVGQFF.

J is TRBJ2-5 and V is TRBV9; D is possibly TRBD1 (5 bases). CDR1 is SGDLS and CDR2 is YYNGEE in the germline V gene. The CDR3 has 14 residues. Trimming left V 6 bases short and J 5 bases short, with 17 bases between. The CDR3 region is CASTLGWAGETQYF. CDR3 nucleotides: TGTGCCAGCACCCTCGGTTGGGCAGGGGAGACCCAGTACTTC.

This rearrangement joins TRBV4-3 to TRBJ2-7; D is perhaps TRBD1 (5 bases). V lost 0 bases to trimming and J lost 5 bases, with 14 bases between them. The CDR3 is made up of 15 amino acids. CDR1 is LGHNA, CDR2 YSLEER, per germline. CDR3 amino acids: CASSQDHRGRDEQYF. In nucleotides, the CDR3 is TGCGCCAGCAGCCAAGATCATAGGGGCCGCGACGAGCAGTACTTC.

The chain couples TRBV27 to TRBJ2-5, with 7 bases fitting TRBD2. The CDR3 is made up of 11 amino acids. J was trimmed by 7 bases and V by 4 bases; bases with no gene match: 0. The germline V gene encodes CDR1 MNHEY and CDR2 SMNVEV (reference sequence). In DNA, the CDR3 is TGTGCCAGCAGTTCGGGAGGGACCCAGTACTTC. It codes for CASSSGGTQYF.

The chain links TRBV5-1 to TRBJ1-4; D might be TRBD1 (5 bases). CDR3 length equals 15 residues. Deletions cut 6 bases from V and 5 bases from J, with 17 bases between. Germline V gene lookup returns CDR1 SGHRS and CDR2 YFSETQ. This CDR3 is CASKRPSGANEKLFF. The DNA for the CDR3 is TGCGCCAGCAAGAGGCCCAGTGGGGCAAATGAAAAACTGTTTTTT.

This chain joins TRBV2 and TRBJ1-4; TRBD1 might be the D (5 bases). The CDR3 length is 14 residues. V was clipped by 6 bases and J by 3 bases, with 11 bases between them. The germline V gene encodes CDR1 SNHLY and CDR2 FYNNEI. CDR3: CASRPGLANEKLFF. The CDR3 DNA follows: TGTGCCAGCAGGCCGGGACTGGCTAATGAAAAACTGTTTTTT.

V gene TRBV30 combines with J gene TRBJ2-5; weak D call: TRBD1 (6 bases). V lost 3 bases to trimming and J lost 1 base, with 12 bases between them. Germline V gene data show CDR1 as GTSNPN and CDR2 as SVGIG (reference sequence). The length of the CDR3 is 14 residues. The CDR3 protein is CAWSKGQSQETQYF. The CDR3 nucleotides are TGTGCCTGGAGCAAAGGACAGAGCCAAGAGACCCAGTACTTC.

This clone was seen only a few times. The rearrangement uses TRBV13 and TRBJ2-5, with a tentative D call TRBD2 (6 bases). Germline CDR1 is PRHDT and CDR2 is FYEKMQ (reference sequence). The CDR3 has 11 amino acids. Trimming shortened V by 8 bases and J by 11 bases, and 15 bases separated the two germline ends. The CDR3 region has the DNA TGTGCCAGCCGGTCGTCGGGGGAGCAGTACTTC. This gives the protein CASRSSGEQYF.

The chain carries TRBV7-9 and TRBJ2-1, with TRBD2 identical over 9 bases. This CDR3 spans 15 amino acids. The V segment lost 5 bases and the J segment 7 bases; nucleotides outside the gene matches: 9. Per germline, CDR1 SEHNR and CDR2 FQNEAQ (reference sequence). The CDR3 DNA follows: TGTGCCAGCAGCCAACCTGGGACTAGCTGGAATGAGCAGTTCTTC. This gives the protein CASSQPGTSWNEQFF.

This chain connects TRBV11-1 to TRBJ2-7, with 9 bases matching TRBD1. Germline V lookup: CDR1 SGHAT, CDR2 FQDESV (reference sequence). The CDR3 has 14 amino acids. V lost 8 bases to trimming and J lost 6 bases; unmatched junction nucleotides: 11. The CDR3, as DNA: TGTGCCAGCTGCCAAAGGGGACAGGGAAGCGAGCAGTACTTC. This sequence encodes CASCQRGQGSEQYF. The full variable domain, rest sourced from reference TRBV11-1 and TRBJ2-7, is EAEVAQSPRYKITEKSQAVAFWCDPISGHATLYWYRQILGQGPELLVQFQDESVVDDSQLPKDRFSAERLKGVDSTLKIQPAELGDSAMYLCASCQRGQGSEQYFGPGTRLTVT.

The chain recombines TRBV25-1 with TRBJ1-1; D possibly corresponds to TRBD1 (5 bases). The CDR3 is 16 residues long. The V and J ends lost 1 base and 6 bases respectively, with 18 bases between them. Germline V lookup: CDR1 MGHDK, CDR2 SYGVNS. The CDR3 nucleotides are TGTGCCAGCAGTGAATTTGGGGAGGGACCGCGGGCTGAAGCTTTCTTT. Its translation is CASSEFGEGPRAEAFF.

This clone was seen a handful of times. The chain joins TRBV7-9 to TRBJ2-3; TRBD2 agrees at 10 bases. Germline CDR1 SEHNR, CDR2 FQNEAQ (reference sequence). The ends lost 8 bases at V and 3 bases at J; junction bases unmatched: 5. This CDR3 comprises 14 residues. CDR3 protein: CASGSGRGTDTQYF. CDR3 DNA: TGTGCCAGCGGAAGCGGGAGGGGTACAGATACGCAGTATTTT. Supplemented by reference TRBV7-9 and TRBJ2-3, the full variable domain reads DTGVSQNPRHKITKRGQNVTFRCDPISEHNRLYWYRQTLGQGPEFLTYFQNEAQLEKSRLLSDRFSAERPKGSFSTLEIQRTEQGDSAMYLCASGSGRGTDTQYFGPGTRLTVL.

This clone has more than one count but fewer than ten. This chain uses TRBV5-1 with TRBJ2-2; D remains unclear. The CDR3 sequence is 14 residues long. Germline CDR1 SGHRS, CDR2 YFSETQ. Trimming left V 0 bases short and J 2 bases short, with 5 bases between. CDR3 nucleotides: TGCGCCAGCAGCTTGGACCCTAACACCGGGGAGCTGTTTTTT. It translates to CASSLDPNTGELFF.

The CDR3 DNA sequence: TGCGCCAGCAGCTGGGGGCAGGGTACCTACGAGCAGTACTTC. Translation gives CASSWGQGTYEQYF. This chain connects TRBV5-1 to TRBJ2-7; weak D call: TRBD1 (6 bases). The CDR3 has 14 amino acids. The germline gives CDR1 SGHRS, CDR2 YFSETQ. Trimming took 3 bases from V and 2 from J, leaving 12 bases between them.

V gene TRBV9 combines with J gene TRBJ1-1; D remains ambiguous. The V gene's germline CDR1 is SGDLS and CDR2 YYNGEE. There are 15 residues in the CDR3. Trimming left V 0 bases short and J 1 base short, with 10 bases between. The CDR3, as DNA: TGTGCCAGCAGCGTAGAACAGCGGAGGAACACTGAAGCTTTCTTT. Its translation: CASSVEQRRNTEAFF.

V usage is TRBV5-1 and J usage is TRBJ2-1; D perhaps matches TRBD2 (5 bases). Germline V lookup: CDR1 SGHRS, CDR2 YFSETQ. This CDR3 has 15 residues. V was pared by 1 base and J by 6 bases, with 14 bases between. The CDR3 loop reads CASSLIGSGSNEQFF. As DNA, the CDR3 is TGCGCCAGCAGCTTGATCGGGTCGGGGAGCAATGAGCAGTTCTTC.

This clone occurred a few times. Distinct nucleotide sequences in the sample also encode this CDR3. V is TRBV5-1 and J is TRBJ2-3; D is unclear. CDR3 length: 12 amino acids. CDR1 is SGHRS, CDR2 YFSETQ, per germline. V was shortened by 0 bases and J by 3 bases, with 2 bases between the two germline ends. CDR3 loop: CASSLVTDTQYF. The CDR3 nucleotides read TGCGCCAGCAGCTTGGTGACAGATACGCAGTATTTT. Full variable domain (missing parts from reference TRBV5-1 and TRBJ2-3): KAGVTQTPRYLIKTRGQQVTLSCSPISGHRSVSWYQQTPGQGLQFLFEYFSETQRNKGNFPGRFSGRQFSNSRSEMNVSTLELGDSALYLCASSLVTDTQYFGPGTRLTVL.

This clone was found a few times. The chain uses TRBV27 and TRBJ1-5; maybe TRBD1 (5 bases). The CDR3 consists of 16 residues. Trimming removed 0 bases from V and 3 bases from J, with 12 bases in between. Germline-derived CDR1 and CDR2 are MNHEY and SMNVEV (reference sequence). The CDR3 region has the DNA TGTGCCAGCAGTTTATCCACCTCAGGGACCAATCAGCCCCAGCATTTT. Protein sequence: CASSLSTSGTNQPQHF.

The gene calls are TRBV10-3 and TRBJ1-2; D is unresolved. The length of the CDR3 is 17 residues. The V end lost 4 bases, the J end lost 5 bases, and 23 bases lay between the germline ends. Germline lookup yields CDR1 ENHRY and CDR2 SYGVKD. The CDR3 protein is CAISAPRAGGDQYGYTF. CDR3 DNA: TGTGCCATCAGTGCCCCGAGGGCGGGAGGAGATCAGTATGGCTACACCTTC.

This clone occurred a few times. This sequence joins TRBV30 and TRBJ2-5; D gene ambiguous. The V gene's germline CDR1 is GTSNPN and CDR2 SVGIG (reference sequence). V gave up 3 bases and J gave up 5 bases, with 4 bases separating them. CDR3 length equals 10 residues. The CDR3 DNA follows: TGTGCCTGGAGGCGTGAGACCCAGTACTTC. Translating gives CAWRRETQYF. The variable domain in full, completed from reference TRBV30 and TRBJ2-5, reads SQTIHQWPATLVQPVGSPLSLECTVEGTSNPNLYWYRQAAGRGLQLLFYSVGIGQISSEVPQNLSASRPQDRQFILSSKKLLLSDSGFYLCAWRRETQYFGPGTRLLVL.